This T cell receptor (beta chain) emerged from a study of cytomegalovirus exposure and HLA in healthy donors. Researchers ran the PCR with 60 Vbeta and 13 Jbeta primers. Clones were sequenced by immunoSEQ multiplex PCR, and TCRdb holds only the in-frame ones, with some missing. The data hold about 150,000 clones, with more than 75% observed a single time. Study findings and constraints: There were several of the most significant clusters that appeared linked to common viral pathogens in a later analysis. Association with HLA alleles at 0.05 false discovery rate was found for 16,951 TCR beta sequences in a later analysis. Earlier analysis found most TCR beta V segments productive about 87% or about 30% of the time.

V was cut by 3 bases and J by 8 bases, with 14 bases left in between. Per germline, CDR1 SGHTA and CDR2 FQGNSA. The CDR3 totals 14 residues. About this clone itself: Its antigen is unidentified.

No CMV serostatus entry exists for this donor. The clonotype originates from a human donor in good health. Sequencing was done on a sample of PBMCs. The V call is TRBV7-2, the J call TRBJ2-4; D perhaps matches TRBD2 (7 bases). The CDR3 region has the DNA TGTGCCAGCAGCTTCAGCAGGGGAGGGGACATTCAGTACTTC. It specifies CASSFSRGGDIQYF.